This T cell receptor beta chain was recorded in a study of response to subunit inactivated influenza vaccine. This clonotype was recorded many times. TCRdb redid the calling of the RT-PCR reads with MiXCR, one entry per CDR3 protein. The sample contains 180,000 or so distinct CDR3 sequences, approximately 12% of which appear only once. Separately, the same data were catalogued under a study of T cells expressing NK-cell markers. That study adds: Synthesis of TCR beta cDNA relied on 5'RACE template switching carrying UMIs.

The receptor's source is a man aged 45 to 65 who received an inactivated influenza vaccine. The material was CD8+ T cells sorted from PBMCs, obtained approximately 13 days after vaccination.

This CDR3 is CASSQGREQYF. The CDR3 nucleotides read TGTGCCAGCAGTCAAGGAAGGGAGCAGTACTTC. This chain links TRBV28 with TRBJ2-7, with D unresolved. Germline V CDR1 and CDR2: MDHEN, SYDVKM. V lost 5 bases, J lost 7 bases, and 9 bases lay in between. The CDR3 covers 11 residues.